The clone carrying this T cell receptor (beta chain) was found once. The CDR3 is 15 amino acids. Germline-derived CDR1 and CDR2 are SGHTA and FQGNSA. The V gene end was trimmed by 5 bases and the J gene end by 4 bases; junction bases not matched to a gene: 4. Repertoires were generated with immunoSEQ multiplex PCR, while TCRdb's copy carries only in-frame clones and drops some. The table has around 100,000 clones, roughly 89% seen once. This entry comes from a study of control samples from healthy donors and cancer patients. The receptor comes from a man between 60 and 75 years old with lung cancer. Sequencing used PBMCs. The J gene is TRBJ2-2, the V gene TRBV7-2; 10 nucleotides match TRBD1. The CDR3 region is CASSLRTGGTGELFF. CDR3 DNA sequence: TGTGCCAGCAGCCTAAGGACAGGGGGCACCGGGGAGCTGTTTTTT.